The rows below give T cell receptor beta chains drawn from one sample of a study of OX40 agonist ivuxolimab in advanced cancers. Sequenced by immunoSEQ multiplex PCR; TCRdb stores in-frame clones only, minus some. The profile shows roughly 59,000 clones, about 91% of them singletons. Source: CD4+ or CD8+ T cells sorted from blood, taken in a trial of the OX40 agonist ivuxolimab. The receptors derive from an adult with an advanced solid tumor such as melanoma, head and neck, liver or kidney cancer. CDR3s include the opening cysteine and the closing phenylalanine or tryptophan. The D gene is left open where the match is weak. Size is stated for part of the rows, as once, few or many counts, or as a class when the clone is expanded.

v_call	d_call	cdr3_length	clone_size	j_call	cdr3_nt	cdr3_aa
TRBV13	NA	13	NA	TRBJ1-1	TGTGCCAGCAGCTTAGGTCAGAACACTGAAGCTTTCTTT	CASSLGQNTEAFF
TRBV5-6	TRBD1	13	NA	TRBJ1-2	TGTGCCAGCAGCCTGGGACAGTCCTATGGCTACACCTTC	CASSLGQSYGYTF
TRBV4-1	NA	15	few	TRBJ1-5	TGCGCCAGCAGCCAAGTCAAGGGGGGCGACCAGCCCCAGCATTTT	CASSQVKGGDQPQHF
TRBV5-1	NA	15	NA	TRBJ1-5	TGCGCCAGCAGCTTGCTGGACCCAGCAAATCAGCCCCAGCATTTT	CASSLLDPANQPQHF
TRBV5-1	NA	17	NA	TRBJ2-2	TGCGCCAGCAGCTTGGATGGGGCCCGACGGGGGACCGGGGAGCTGTTTTTT	CASSLDGARRGTGELFF
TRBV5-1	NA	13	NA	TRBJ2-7	TGCGCCAGCAGTTCGCCGGATCACTACGAGCAGTACTTC	CASSSPDHYEQYF
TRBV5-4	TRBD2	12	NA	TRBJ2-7	TGTGCCACCCATAGCGGGGCCTACGAGCAGTACTTC	CATHSGAYEQYF
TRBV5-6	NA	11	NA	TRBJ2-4	TGTGCCAGCAGCTTTGGGGTCGGTCTGTACTTC	CASSFGVGLYF
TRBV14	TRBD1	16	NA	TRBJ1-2	TGTGCCAGCAGTAATCCGGGACAGTCAGCTAACTATGGCTACACCTTC	CASSNPGQSANYGYTF
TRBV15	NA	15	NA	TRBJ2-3	TGTGCCACCAGCTCCCCAGCGGTCAGCACAGATACGCAGTATTTT	CATSSPAVSTDTQYF
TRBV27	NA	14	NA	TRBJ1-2	TGTGCCAGCAGTTTATTAGGACCCAACTATGGCTACACCTTC	CASSLLGPNYGYTF
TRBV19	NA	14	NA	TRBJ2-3	TGTGCCAGCCGCCGGACGTCCTTTGAAGATACGCAGTATTTT	CASRRTSFEDTQYF
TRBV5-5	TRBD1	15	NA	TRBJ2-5	TGTGCCAGCAGCGAGGGACAGGTCGTACAAGAGACCCAGTACTTC	CASSEGQVVQETQYF
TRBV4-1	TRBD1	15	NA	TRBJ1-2	TGCGCCAGCAGCTATGACAGGGATTACAACTATGGCTACACCTTC	CASSYDRDYNYGYTF
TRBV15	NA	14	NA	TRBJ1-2	TGTGCCACCAGCGAACACTCAAAGGTCGACGGCTACACCTTC	CATSEHSKVDGYTF
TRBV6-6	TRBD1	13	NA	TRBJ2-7	TGTGCCAGCAATTGGGACAGGGTCCACGAGCAGTACTTC	CASNWDRVHEQYF
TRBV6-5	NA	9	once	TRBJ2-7	TGTGCCAGGAACGGTGGTCAGTACTTC	CARNGGQYF
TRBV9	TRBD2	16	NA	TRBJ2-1	TGTGCCAGCAGCGTAAGGGCGGGAGGCACCTACAATGAGCAGTTCTTC	CASSVRAGGTYNEQFF
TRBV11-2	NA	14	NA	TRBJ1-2	TGTGCCAGCAGCTTAACTCAGAACAACTATGGCTACACCTTC	CASSLTQNNYGYTF
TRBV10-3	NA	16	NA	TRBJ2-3	TGTGCCATCAATGGTGTTGGTAAATATGGCACAGATACGCAGTATTTT	CAINGVGKYGTDTQYF
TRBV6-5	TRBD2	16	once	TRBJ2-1	TGTGCCAGCAGTTACTCGGGCGGGAGGGCCGGGAATGAGCAGTTCTTC	CASSYSGGRAGNEQFF
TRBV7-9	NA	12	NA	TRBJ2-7	TGTGCCAGCAGCTTATCCTCCTACGAGCAGTACTTC	CASSLSSYEQYF
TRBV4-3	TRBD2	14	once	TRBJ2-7	TGCGCCAGCAGCCAATCACTAGCGGCCTACGAGCAGTACTTC	CASSQSLAAYEQYF
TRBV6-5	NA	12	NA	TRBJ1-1	TGTGCCAGCAGTTACGGTGGACTGGAAGCTTTCTTT	CASSYGGLEAFF
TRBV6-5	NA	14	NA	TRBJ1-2	TGTGCCAGCACCATGACAGGAGCCGGGAGCGGCTACACCTTC	CASTMTGAGSGYTF
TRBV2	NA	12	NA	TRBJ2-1	TGTGCCAGCAGTCAACCATACAATGAGCAGTTCTTC	CASSQPYNEQFF
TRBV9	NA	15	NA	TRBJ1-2	TGTGCCAGCAGCGACTCGGTCCTAGCTAACTATGGCTACACCTTC	CASSDSVLANYGYTF
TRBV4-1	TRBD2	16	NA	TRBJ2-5	TGCGCCAGCAGCCAAAGACTAGCGGGGGGCCAAGAGACCCAGTACTTC	CASSQRLAGGQETQYF
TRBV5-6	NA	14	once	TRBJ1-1	TGTGCCAGCAGCTTGACGGGCCTGAACACTGAAGCTTTCTTT	CASSLTGLNTEAFF
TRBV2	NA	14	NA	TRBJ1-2	TGTGCCAGCAGTGACCGGACGGCTCCTTATGGCTACACCTTC	CASSDRTAPYGYTF
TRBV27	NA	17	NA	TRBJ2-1	TGTGCCAGCAGTTTAATCCCGGGGGCGGCGGGTCTCAATGAGCAGTTCTTC	CASSLIPGAAGLNEQFF
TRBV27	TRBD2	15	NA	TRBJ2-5	TGTGCCAGCAGTTTGGTGCGGGAGGGCCAAGAGACCCAGTACTTC	CASSLVREGQETQYF
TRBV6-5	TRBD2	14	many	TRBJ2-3	TGTGCCAGCGCTAGCGGGGCTAGCACAGATACGCAGTATTTT	CASASGASTDTQYF
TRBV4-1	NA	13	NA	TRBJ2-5	TGCGCCAGCAGCCAATCATTGTTAGCTCCCCGGTACTTC	CASSQSLLAPRYF
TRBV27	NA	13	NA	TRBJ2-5	TGTGCCAGCAGTTTAGTAGGGTTGGAGACCCAGTACTTC	CASSLVGLETQYF
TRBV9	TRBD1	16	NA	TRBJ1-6	TGTGCCAGCAGCGGGGCGGGACAGGGGTTGAATTCACCCCTCCACTTT	CASSGAGQGLNSPLHF
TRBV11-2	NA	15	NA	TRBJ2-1	TGTGCCAGCAGCTTATCCACCGCTAGTTACAATGAGCAGTTCTTC	CASSLSTASYNEQFF
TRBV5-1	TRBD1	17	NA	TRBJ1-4	TGCGCCAGCAGCTTGGACAGGGGACGGGCAACTAATGAAAAACTGTTTTTT	CASSLDRGRATNEKLFF
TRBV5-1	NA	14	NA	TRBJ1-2	TGCGCCAGCAGCTTGGAGGGTCGGGACTATGGCTACACCTTC	CASSLEGRDYGYTF
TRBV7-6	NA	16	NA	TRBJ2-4	TGTGCCAGCAGCTTAGAGGGCGGGGTAGCCAAAAACATTCAGTACTTC	CASSLEGGVAKNIQYF
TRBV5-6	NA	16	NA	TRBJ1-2	TGTGCCAGCAGCTTGGGACAGGAATGGGATGGCTATGGCTACACCTTC	CASSLGQEWDGYGYTF
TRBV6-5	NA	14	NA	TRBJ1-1	TGTGCCAGCAGTTACCAGGGAGGGAACACTGAAGCTTTCTTT	CASSYQGGNTEAFF
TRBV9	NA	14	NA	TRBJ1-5	TGTGCCAGCAGCGAGGGGGATAGCAATCAGCCCCAGCATTTT	CASSEGDSNQPQHF
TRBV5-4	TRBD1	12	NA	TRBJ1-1	TGTGCCAGCAGCGCCGGGACAGGGGGAGCTTTCTTT	CASSAGTGGAFF
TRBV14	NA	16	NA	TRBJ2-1	TGTGCCAGCAGCCAAGAACCAGCGTACTCCTACAATGAGCAGTTCTTC	CASSQEPAYSYNEQFF
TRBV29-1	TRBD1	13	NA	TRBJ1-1	TGCAGCGTAACAGGGGGCAGGGGCACTGAAGCTTTCTTT	CSVTGGRGTEAFF
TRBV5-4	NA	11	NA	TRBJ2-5	TGTGCCAGCAGCTTTGGAGAGACCCAGTACTTC	CASSFGETQYF
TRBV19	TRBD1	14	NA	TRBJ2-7	TGTGCCAGTAGCGCCGGGACAGGGGGCTACGAGCAGTACTTC	CASSAGTGGYEQYF
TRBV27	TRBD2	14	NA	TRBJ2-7	TGTGCCAGCAGTTATAGCGGGGAAATCGACGAGCAGTACTTC	CASSYSGEIDEQYF
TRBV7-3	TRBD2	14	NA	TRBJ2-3	TGTGCCAGCAGCTCAGCGGGGAACACAGATACGCAGTATTTT	CASSSAGNTDTQYF
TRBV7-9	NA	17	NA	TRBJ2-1	TGTGCCAGCAGTGGGAGAGCGGGCCTCAAGACCTACAATGAGCAGTTCTTC	CASSGRAGLKTYNEQFF
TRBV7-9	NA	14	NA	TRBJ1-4	TGTGCCAGCAGCTCCGGAACAGGGCGGAGAAAACTGTTTTTT	CASSSGTGRRKLFF
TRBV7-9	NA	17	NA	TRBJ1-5	TGTGCCAGCAGCTTAGGGTGGGGGTTTTTGGGCAATCAGCCCCAGCATTTT	CASSLGWGFLGNQPQHF
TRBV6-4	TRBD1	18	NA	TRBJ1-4	TGTGCCAGCAGTGAACCCTCGGACAGGGTTGCAACTAATGAAAAACTGTTTTTT	CASSEPSDRVATNEKLFF
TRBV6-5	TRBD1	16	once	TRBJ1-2	TGTGCCAGCAGTTACTCCGGACAGGGGATGGACTATGGCTACACCTTC	CASSYSGQGMDYGYTF
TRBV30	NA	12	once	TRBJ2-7	TGTGCCTGGAACAGGGCTGACGACGAGCAGTACTTC	CAWNRADDEQYF
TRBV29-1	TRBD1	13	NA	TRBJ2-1	TGCAGCGTCAGGACAGGTGGCTACAATGAGCAGTTCTTC	CSVRTGGYNEQFF
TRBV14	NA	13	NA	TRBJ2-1	TGTGCCAGCAGCCTGGGGTTGTGGAATGAGCAGTTCTTC	CASSLGLWNEQFF
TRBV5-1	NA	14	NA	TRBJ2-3	TGCGCCAGCAGAGAAGCCACTAGCACAGATACGCAGTATTTT	CASREATSTDTQYF
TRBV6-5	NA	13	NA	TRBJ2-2	TGTGCCAGCCGCTGGGGTGACACCGGGGAGCTGTTTTTT	CASRWGDTGELFF